The 8 T cell receptor beta chains presented below share a single source sample, sequenced in a study of blood T cells in healthy people across ages. Together with a sample-barcoded 5' primer, a J-beta primer mix was included in a second PCR lasting roughly 6 to 12 cycles. MiXCR, run by TCRdb on the 5' RACE reads, gives a single entry per CDR3 protein. This sample yields 540,000 or so distinct CDR3 sequences, of which more than 20% are seen a single time; around 10% belongs to the top ten. This sample also appeared in a second study, on T cells of mothers and their children.

Sequenced material: blood. The receptor source for this set is a boy between 5 and 17 years old in good health.

In its sample, this clonotype was seen many times. The chain is built from TRBV6-5 and TRBJ2-5; D is possibly TRBD2 (6 bases). V shed 5 bases and J shed 4 bases, with 14 bases lying between them. Germline V lookup: CDR1 MNHEY, CDR2 SVGAGI. The length of the CDR3 is 14 residues. The CDR3 spells CASSPLEGGETQYF. CDR3 coding DNA: TGTGCCAGCAGTCCCCTGGAGGGAGGAGAGACCCAGTACTTC.

This clonotype was counted a few times. The chain carries TRBV10-3 and TRBJ2-1, with D perhaps TRBD2 (6 bases). The better agreement between TRBJ2-5 and the DNA end casts doubt on the J call. This CDR3 is 14 amino acids long. Germline values: CDR1 ENHRY, CDR2 SYGVKD. Written as DNA, the CDR3 is TGTGCCATCAGGCGGGGACCAACCCAAGAGACCCAGTACTTC. Translating it yields CAIRRGPTQETQYF.

The chain employs TRBV6-2 or TRBV6-3 and TRBJ1-2, with D possibly matching TRBD1 (6 bases). The germline V gene has CDR1 MNHEY and CDR2 SVGEGT. The CDR3 totals 16 residues. The germline V and J ends were trimmed by 5 bases and 0 bases, with 16 bases remaining between them. The CDR3 nucleotides read TGTGCCAGCAGTCGCGTTTTTCGACAGGCTAACTATGGCTACACCTTC. As protein: CASSRVFRQANYGYTF.

This clonotype was observed many times. The rearrangement uses TRBV5-1 and TRBJ2-7, with TRBD2 identical over 10 bases. V shed 5 bases, J shed 7 bases, and the junction held 9 bases outside the gene matches. Germline CDR1 reads SGHRS; CDR2 reads YFSETQ. This CDR3 is 14 amino acids long. The CDR3 sequence: CASSSLAGDREQYF. The CDR3 nucleotides are TGCGCCAGCAGTTCCCTAGCGGGAGACCGGGAGCAGTACTTC.

In its sample, this clonotype was seen a few times. The chain is built from TRBV7-8 and TRBJ2-5, with D possibly TRBD2 on 6 matching bases. The V gene's germline CDR1 is SGHVS and CDR2 FQNEAQ. CDR3 length: 16 residues. Trimming took 1 base from V and 5 from J, leaving 17 bases between them. The CDR3 spells CASSLGYGGVWETQYF. Here the CDR3 DNA reads TGTGCCAGCAGCTTAGGGTACGGGGGAGTCTGGGAGACCCAGTACTTC.

This clonotype was observed a few times. The rearrangement joins TRBV28 to TRBJ1-2, with no clear D. The V gene's germline CDR1 is MDHEN and CDR2 SYDVKM. The V gene lost 7 bases and the J gene lost 3 bases, with 12 bases spanning the gap. The CDR3 consists of 13 residues. The CDR3: CASTPGRDYGYTF. In DNA, the CDR3 is TGTGCCAGCACCCCCGGGAGGGACTATGGCTACACCTTC.

This clonotype appeared many times. The J gene is TRBJ2-5, the V gene TRBV14, with unresolved D. Looked up from germline, CDR1 is SGHDN and CDR2 is FVKESK. The ends were cut back, 5 bases at V and 4 bases at J, with 14 bases in the middle. The CDR3 spans 14 residues. The CDR3 DNA reads TGTGCCAGCAGCAGCCAAGAAGGGTTAGAGACCCAGTACTTC. It translates to CASSSQEGLETQYF.

CDR3 in DNA: TGTGCCAGCAGTTACCCACTAGGGCGAGAGACCCAGTACTTC. This encodes CASSYPLGRETQYF. This chain uses TRBV7-8 with TRBJ2-5; D might be TRBD2 (5 bases). Germline V CDR1 and CDR2: SGHVS, FQNEAQ. V lost 6 bases and J lost 4, with 15 bases in between. The CDR3 sequence is 14 residues long. Based on the CDR3 plus reference TRBV7-8 and TRBJ2-5, the full variable domain is GAGVSQSPRYKVAKRGQDVALRCDPISGHVSLFWYQQALGQGPEFLTYFQNEAQLDKSGLPSDRFFAERPEGSVSTLKIQRTQQEDSAVYLCASSYPLGRETQYFGPGTRLLVL.